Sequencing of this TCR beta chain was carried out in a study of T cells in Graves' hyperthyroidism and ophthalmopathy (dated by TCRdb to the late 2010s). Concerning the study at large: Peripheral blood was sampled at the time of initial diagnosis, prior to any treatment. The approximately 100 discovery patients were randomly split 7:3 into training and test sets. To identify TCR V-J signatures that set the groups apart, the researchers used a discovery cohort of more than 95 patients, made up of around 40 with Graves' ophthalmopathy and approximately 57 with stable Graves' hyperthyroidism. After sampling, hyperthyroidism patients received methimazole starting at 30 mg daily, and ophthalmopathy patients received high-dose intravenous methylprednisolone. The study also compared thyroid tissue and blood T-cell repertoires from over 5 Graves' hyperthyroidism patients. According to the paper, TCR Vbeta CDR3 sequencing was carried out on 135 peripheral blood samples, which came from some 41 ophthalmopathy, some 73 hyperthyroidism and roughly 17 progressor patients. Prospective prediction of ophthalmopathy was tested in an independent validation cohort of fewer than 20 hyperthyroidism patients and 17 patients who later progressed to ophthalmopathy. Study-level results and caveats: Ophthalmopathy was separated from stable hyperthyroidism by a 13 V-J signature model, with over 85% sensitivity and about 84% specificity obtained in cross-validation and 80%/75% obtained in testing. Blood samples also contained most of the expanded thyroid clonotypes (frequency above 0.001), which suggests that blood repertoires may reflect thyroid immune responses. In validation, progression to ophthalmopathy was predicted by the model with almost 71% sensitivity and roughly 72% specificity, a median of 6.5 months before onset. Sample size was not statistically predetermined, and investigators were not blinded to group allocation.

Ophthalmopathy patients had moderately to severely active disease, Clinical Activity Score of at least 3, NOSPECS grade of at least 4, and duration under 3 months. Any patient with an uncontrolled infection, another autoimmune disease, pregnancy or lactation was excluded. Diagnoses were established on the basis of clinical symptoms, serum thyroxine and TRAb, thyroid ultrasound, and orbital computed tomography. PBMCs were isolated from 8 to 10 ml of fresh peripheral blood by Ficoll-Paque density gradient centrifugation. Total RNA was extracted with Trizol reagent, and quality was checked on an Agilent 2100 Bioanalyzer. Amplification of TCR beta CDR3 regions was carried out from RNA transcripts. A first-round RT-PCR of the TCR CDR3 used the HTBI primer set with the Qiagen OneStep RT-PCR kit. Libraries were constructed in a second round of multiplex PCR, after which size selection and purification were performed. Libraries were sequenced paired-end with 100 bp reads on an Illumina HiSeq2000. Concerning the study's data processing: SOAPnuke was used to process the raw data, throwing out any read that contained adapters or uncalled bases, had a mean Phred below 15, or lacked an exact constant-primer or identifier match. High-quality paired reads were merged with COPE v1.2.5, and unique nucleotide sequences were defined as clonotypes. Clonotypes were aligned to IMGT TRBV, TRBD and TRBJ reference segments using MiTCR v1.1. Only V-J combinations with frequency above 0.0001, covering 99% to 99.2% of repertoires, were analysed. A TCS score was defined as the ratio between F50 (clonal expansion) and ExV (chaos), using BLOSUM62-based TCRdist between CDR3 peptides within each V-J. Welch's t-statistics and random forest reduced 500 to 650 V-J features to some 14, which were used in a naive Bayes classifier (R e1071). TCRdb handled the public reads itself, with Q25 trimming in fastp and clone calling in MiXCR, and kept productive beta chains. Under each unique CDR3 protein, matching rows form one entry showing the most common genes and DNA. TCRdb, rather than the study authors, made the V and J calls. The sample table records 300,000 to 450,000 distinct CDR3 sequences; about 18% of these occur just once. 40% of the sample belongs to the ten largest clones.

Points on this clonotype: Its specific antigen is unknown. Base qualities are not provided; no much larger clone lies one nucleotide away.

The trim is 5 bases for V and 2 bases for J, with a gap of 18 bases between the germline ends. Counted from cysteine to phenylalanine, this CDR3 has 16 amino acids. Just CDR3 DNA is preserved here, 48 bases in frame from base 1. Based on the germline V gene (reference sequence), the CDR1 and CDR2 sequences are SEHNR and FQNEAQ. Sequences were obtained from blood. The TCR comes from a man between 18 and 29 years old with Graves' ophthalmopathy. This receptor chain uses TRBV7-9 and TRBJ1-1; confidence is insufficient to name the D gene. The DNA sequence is TGTGCCAGCAGCCCTAGGGAGGGATCGGAAAACACTGAAGCTTTCTTT. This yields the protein CASSPREGSENTEAFF.